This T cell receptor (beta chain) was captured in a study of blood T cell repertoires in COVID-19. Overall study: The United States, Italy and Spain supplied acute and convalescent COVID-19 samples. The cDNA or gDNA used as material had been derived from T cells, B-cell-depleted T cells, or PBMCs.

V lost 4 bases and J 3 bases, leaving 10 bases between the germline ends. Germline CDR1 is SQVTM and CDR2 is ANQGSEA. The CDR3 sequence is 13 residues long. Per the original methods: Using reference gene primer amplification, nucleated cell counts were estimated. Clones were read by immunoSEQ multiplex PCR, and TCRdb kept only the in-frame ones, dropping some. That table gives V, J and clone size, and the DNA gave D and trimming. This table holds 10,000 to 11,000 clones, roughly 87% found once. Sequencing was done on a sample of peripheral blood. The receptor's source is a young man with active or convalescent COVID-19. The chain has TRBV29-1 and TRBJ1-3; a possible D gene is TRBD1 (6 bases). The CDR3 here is CSVASGVGNTIYF. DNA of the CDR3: TGCAGCGTTGCTTCAGGGGTTGGAAACACCATATATTTT.